Below, 30 T cell receptor beta chains from the same sample are listed, as sequenced in a study of blood T cell repertoires in COVID-19. Libraries were prepared by immunoSEQ multiplex PCR; TCRdb keeps only in-frame clonotypes and omits some of them. Of 350,000 to 400,000 clones listed, 89% are singletons. The specimen was PBMCs or T cells enriched from blood (not recorded which). The receptors originated from a woman under 40 who had recovered from COVID-19.

The chain couples TRBV28 to TRBJ2-3; 12 bases fit TRBD2. CDR3 length: 18 amino acids. CDR1 and CDR2 from the germline V gene are MDHEN and SYDVKM. V lost 5 bases, J lost 3 bases, and 12 bases stayed unmatched. Written as DNA, the CDR3 is TGTGCCAGCAGTCCCGGGACTAGCGGGCGAGGGAGGACAGATACGCAGTATTTT. Encoded protein: CASSPGTSGRGRTDTQYF. The variable domain in full, completed from reference TRBV28 and TRBJ2-3, reads DVKVTQSSRYLVKRTGEKVFLECVQDMDHENMFWYRQDPGLGLRLIYFSYDVKMKEKGDIPEGYSVSREKKERFSLILESASTNQTSMYLCASSPGTSGRGRTDTQYFGPGTRLTVL.

The chain has TRBV4-1 and TRBJ2-7; 9 bases align to TRBD2. The CDR3 spans 16 residues. Germline V CDR1 and CDR2: MGHRA, YSYEKL. V lost 4 bases to trimming and J lost 0 bases; unmatched junction nucleotides: 7. CDR3 region: CASSPGTSRSSYEQYF. CDR3 nucleotide sequence: TGCGCCAGCAGCCCTGGGACTAGCCGGAGCTCCTACGAGCAGTACTTC.

This clone was detected once. This rearrangement joins TRBV18 to TRBJ1-6; D is perhaps TRBD1 (6 bases). The CDR3 extends over 18 amino acids. Trimming pared 3 bases from V and 9 bases from J, leaving 24 bases between. Germline V gives CDR1 KGHSH, CDR2 LQKENI. The CDR3 here is CASSPLQGSNSNSSPLHF. The CDR3 nucleotides read TGTGCCAGCTCACCTCTACAGGGCTCAAACTCGAATAGTTCACCCCTCCACTTT. The complete variable domain, with remaining parts taken from reference TRBV18 and TRBJ1-6, reads NAGVMQNPRHLVRRRGQEARLRCSPMKGHSHVYWYRQLPEEGLKFMVYLQKENIIDESGMPKERFSAEFPKEGPSILRIQQVVRGDSAAYFCASSPLQGSNSNSSPLHFGNGTRLTVT.

The rearrangement uses TRBV25-1 and TRBJ2-5; 8 positions match TRBD2. The CDR3 is 13 residues long. V trimming: 10 bases; J trimming: 2 bases; junction bases outside the gene matches: 6. Germline V gives CDR1 MGHDK, CDR2 SYGVNS. This CDR3 reads CANPGLVQETQYF. CDR3 coding DNA: TGTGCCAACCCGGGACTAGTACAAGAGACCCAGTACTTC.

The chain carries TRBV30 and TRBJ2-1; 14 bases agree with TRBD2. Germline V gene lookup returns CDR1 GTSNPN and CDR2 SVGIG (reference sequence). Trimming took 7 bases from V and 9 from J; bases not matched to a gene: 8. The CDR3 runs 14 residues. CDR3: CALDPGLAGVEQFF. CDR3 DNA: TGTGCCTTGGATCCGGGACTAGCGGGAGTTGAGCAGTTCTTC. The variable domain in full, completed from reference TRBV30 and TRBJ2-1, reads SQTIHQWPATLVQPVGSPLSLECTVEGTSNPNLYWYRQAAGRGLQLLFYSVGIGQISSEVPQNLSASRPQDRQFILSSKKLLLSDSGFYLCALDPGLAGVEQFFGPGTRLTVL.

The J gene is TRBJ1-3, the V gene TRBV9, with no clear D. V dropped 4 bases and J dropped 6 bases, with 11 bases sitting between them. Germline CDR1 SGDLS, CDR2 YYNGEE. This CDR3 is built from 13 residues. In DNA form, the CDR3 reads TGTGCCAGCAGCCAGCCAGGAACAAACACCATATATTTT. Protein: CASSQPGTNTIYF.

The V and J genes are TRBV29-1 and TRBJ2-3, with TRBD1 matching 7 bases. J gave up 0 bases and V 8 bases, and 5 bases lay outside the gene matches. Germline assignment: CDR1 SQVTM and CDR2 ANQGSEA. This CDR3 comprises 13 residues. CDR3 amino acids: CSLPGGSTDTQYF. Here the CDR3 DNA reads TGCAGCCTGCCAGGGGGAAGCACAGATACGCAGTATTTT.

The chain joins TRBV4-2 to TRBJ1-1, with no clear D. Germline CDR1 and CDR2: LGHNA and YNFKEQ. The CDR3 consists of 14 residues. Trimming took off 4 bases at V and 5 bases at J, with 14 bases between the two ends. The CDR3 DNA reads TGTGCCAGCAGCCCCGAGGGCCCCGGGACTGAAGCTTTCTTT. The encoded protein is CASSPEGPGTEAFF.

This sequence joins TRBV19 and TRBJ1-2; D is perhaps TRBD1 (6 bases). Per the germline V gene, CDR1 is LNHDA and CDR2 is SQIVND (reference sequence). The CDR3 runs 15 residues. V lost 7 bases and J 1 base, leaving 16 bases between the germline ends. The CDR3 here is CASNQLDRHNYGYTF. As DNA, the CDR3 is TGTGCCAGTAATCAACTTGACAGGCATAACTATGGCTACACCTTC.

There are a few counts of this clone. The chain employs TRBV28 and TRBJ2-7, with D possibly TRBD2 on 5 matching bases. V lost 4 bases and J 3 bases, leaving 16 bases between the germline ends. In germline, CDR1 is MDHEN, CDR2 SYDVKM. The length of the CDR3 is 15 residues. The CDR3 coding sequence is TGTGCCAGCAGTTCTCTCGGTGGGAGTAGCTACGAGCAGTACTTC. This gives the protein CASSSLGGSSYEQYF. The full variable domain, completed using reference TRBV28 and TRBJ2-7, is DVKVTQSSRYLVKRTGEKVFLECVQDMDHENMFWYRQDPGLGLRLIYFSYDVKMKEKGDIPEGYSVSREKKERFSLILESASTNQTSMYLCASSSLGGSSYEQYFGPGTRLTVT.

V gene TRBV19 combines with J gene TRBJ1-5; D is ambiguous. Germline V lookup: CDR1 LNHDA, CDR2 SQIVND (reference sequence). The CDR3 totals 16 residues. Deletions cut 7 bases from V and 5 bases from J, with 21 bases between. The CDR3 sequence: CASTLYQGVRHQPQHF. Written as DNA, the CDR3 is TGTGCCAGTACCCTCTATCAAGGAGTACGCCATCAGCCCCAGCATTTT.

The genes are TRBV5-4 and TRBJ2-2; D is undetermined. CDR3 length equals 15 residues. V was pared by 0 bases and J by 6 bases, with 12 bases between. The germline gives CDR1 SGHNT, CDR2 YYREEE (reference sequence). CDR3 sequence: CASSLGVQVSGELFF. CDR3 in DNA: TGTGCCAGCAGCTTGGGGGTCCAGGTTTCCGGGGAGCTGTTTTTT.

The chain carries TRBV30 and TRBJ1-2, with a weak D call TRBD1 (5 bases). Germline loops: CDR1 GTSNPN, CDR2 SVGIG (reference sequence). The CDR3 is 13 residues long. The V and J ends lost 3 bases and 7 bases respectively, with 15 bases between them. The CDR3 nucleotides read TGTGCCTGGAGGGAGACAGATTCTTCTGGCTACACCTTC. This encodes CAWRETDSSGYTF.

The V call is TRBV4-3, the J call TRBJ1-2, with a possible D match to TRBD1 (6 bases). Germline CDR1 is LGHNA and CDR2 is YSLEER. This CDR3 spans 13 amino acids. The V end lost 0 bases, the J end lost 10 bases, and 12 bases lay between the germline ends. DNA for the CDR3: TGCGCCAGCAGCCAAGAGGGGGCTTTCCCCTACACCTTC. As protein: CASSQEGAFPYTF.

This sequence joins TRBV10-1 and TRBJ1-2; D unclear. The CDR3 is 13 amino acids. Germline V lookup: CDR1 WNHNN, CDR2 SYGVQD (reference sequence). Trimming took off 3 bases at V and 5 bases at J, with 10 bases between the two ends. CDR3 coding DNA: TGCGCCAGCAGTGAACACAGATCTTATGGCTACACCTTC. It encodes CASSEHRSYGYTF.

V gene TRBV27 combines with J gene TRBJ1-2; a weak D match, TRBD1 (5 bases). The CDR3 is 14 residues long. From germline, CDR1 is MNHEY and CDR2 SMNVEV (reference sequence). The ends were cut back, 0 bases at V and 1 base at J, with 6 bases in the middle. CDR3 DNA sequence: TGTGCCAGCAGTTTATCCCAGGGTAACTATGGCTACACCTTC. As protein: CASSLSQGNYGYTF.

The V and J genes are TRBV5-1 and TRBJ1-1; 7 bases align to TRBD1. This CDR3 is 14 amino acids long. The V and J ends lost 4 bases and 6 bases, in that order; junction bases with no gene match: 9. Germline values: CDR1 SGHRS, CDR2 YFSETQ. The CDR3 spells CASSLPDREAEAFF. CDR3 nucleotide sequence: TGCGCCAGCAGCCTACCCGACAGGGAGGCTGAAGCTTTCTTT.

Comments on this clone: The same CDR3 can be traced to other DNA sequences in this sample. The V call is TRBV7-9, the J call TRBJ1-1; maybe TRBD1 (6 bases). This CDR3 contains 13 residues. Trimming stripped 4 bases from V and 3 bases from J, with 9 bases between. In germline, CDR1 is SEHNR, CDR2 FQNEAQ (reference sequence). CDR3 nucleotide sequence: TGTGCCAGCAGCTCGGACAGTTACACTGAAGCTTTCTTT. It specifies CASSSDSYTEAFF. Drawing the rest from reference TRBV7-9 and TRBJ1-1, the complete variable domain is DTGVSQNPRHKITKRGQNVTFRCDPISEHNRLYWYRQTLGQGPEFLTYFQNEAQLEKSRLLSDRFSAERPKGSFSTLEIQRTEQGDSAMYLCASSSDSYTEAFFGQGTRLTVV.

This clone was seen a single time. The chain's CDR3 is CASSYSGTGGNEQFF. The CDR3 DNA reads as TGTGCCAGCAGTTACTCCGGGACCGGGGGGAATGAGCAGTTCTTC. The chain recombines TRBV6-6 with TRBJ2-1, with 7 positions matching TRBD2. The CDR3 covers 15 residues. Germline V gene lookup returns CDR1 MNHNY and CDR2 SVGAGI (reference sequence). V was pared by 0 bases and J by 7 bases, with 6 bases of the junction left unmatched.

This clone was seen a single time. The chain uses TRBV6-5 and TRBJ2-3; 10 bases align to TRBD2. V dropped 4 bases and J dropped 3; count of bases not matched to a gene: 4. Per germline, CDR1 MNHEY and CDR2 SVGAGI. This CDR3 region has 15 residues. Here the CDR3 reads CASSSSSGRTDTQYF. DNA of the CDR3: TGTGCCAGCAGTTCATCTAGCGGGAGAACAGATACGCAGTATTTT.

The J gene is TRBJ1-6, the V gene TRBV4-3; D is uncertain. CDR3 length: 15 residues. CDR1 LGHNA and CDR2 YSLEER come from the germline V gene. Trimming stripped 0 bases from V and 7 bases from J, with 10 bases between. The CDR3 DNA follows: TGCGCCAGCAGCCAAGATACGGGAAGGAATTCACCCCTCCACTTT. It is translated as CASSQDTGRNSPLHF.

The rearrangement uses TRBV29-1 and TRBJ1-1, with 7 bases fitting TRBD1. Losses at the gene ends were 7 bases for V and 7 bases for J; bases not matched to a gene: 6. CDR3 length equals 11 residues. Germline loops: CDR1 SQVTM, CDR2 ANQGSEA. The CDR3 loop is CSDIGTVEAFF. CDR3 nucleotide sequence: TGCAGCGATATAGGGACAGTTGAAGCTTTCTTT.

The V call is TRBV6-4, the J call TRBJ2-7, with 8 nucleotides matching TRBD1. CDR1 and CDR2 (germline): MRHNA, SNTAGT. The CDR3 loop spans 16 amino acids. V was pared by 3 bases and J by 4 bases, with 11 bases of the junction left unmatched. The CDR3 is CASSESTGTGRYEQYF. CDR3 DNA: TGTGCCAGCAGTGAATCCACCGGGACAGGCCGATACGAGCAGTACTTC.

The rearrangement uses TRBV2 and TRBJ2-7, with 9 bases that match TRBD1. The length of the CDR3 is 13 residues. V was pared by 8 bases and J by 3 bases, with 5 bases of the junction left unmatched. Germline CDR1 reads SNHLY; CDR2 reads FYNNEI. CDR3 in amino acids: CASGRQGVYEQYF. The CDR3 DNA sequence: TGTGCCAGCGGGAGACAGGGGGTCTACGAGCAGTACTTC.

The chain joins TRBV28 to TRBJ2-1, with 9 positions matching TRBD2. The V gene end was trimmed by 6 bases and the J gene end by 7 bases; junction bases not matched to a gene: 10. Germline CDR1 and CDR2: MDHEN and SYDVKM. The CDR3 runs to 15 residues. CDR3 loop: CASRVPGLALNEQFF. DNA for the CDR3: TGTGCCAGCAGGGTACCGGGACTAGCTCTAAATGAGCAGTTCTTC.

The gene calls are TRBV10-3 and TRBJ2-1; 9 positions match TRBD1. The CDR3 totals 13 residues. Germline values: CDR1 ENHRY, CDR2 SYGVKD. V was clipped by 6 bases and J by 5 bases; unmatched bases: 2. DNA of the CDR3: TGTGCCATCAGCGGGACAGGGAACAATGAGCAGTTCTTC. Its translation is CAISGTGNNEQFF.

This clone has just a few counts. V gene TRBV5-1 combines with J gene TRBJ1-6; tentative D call: TRBD1 (5 bases). Germline V gene data show CDR1 as SGHRS and CDR2 as YFSETQ. The CDR3 is made up of 16 amino acids. Trimming took 0 bases from V and 7 from J, leaving 14 bases between them. The CDR3 loop reads CASSLGGRQTNSPLHF. The CDR3 DNA reads as TGCGCCAGCAGCTTGGGGGGAAGACAGACAAATTCACCCCTCCACTTT.

CDR3 sequence (DNA): TGTGCCAGCAGTTTGAGGGAAGGGACTGAAGCTTTCTTT. Its protein product is CASSLREGTEAFF. The chain joins TRBV28 to TRBJ1-1, with D uncertain. Deletions cut 3 bases from V and 5 bases from J, with 10 bases between. The germline gives CDR1 MDHEN, CDR2 SYDVKM. The CDR3 contains 13 residues. Variable domain in full (rest from reference TRBV28 and TRBJ1-1): DVKVTQSSRYLVKRTGEKVFLECVQDMDHENMFWYRQDPGLGLRLIYFSYDVKMKEKGDIPEGYSVSREKKERFSLILESASTNQTSMYLCASSLREGTEAFFGQGTRLTVV.

The gene calls are TRBV6-5 and TRBJ1-1; the D gene is possibly TRBD1 (6 bases). V lost 7 bases and J 3 bases, leaving 15 bases between the germline ends. This CDR3 spans 14 amino acids. Germline CDR1 reads MNHEY; CDR2 reads SVGAGI. The DNA of the CDR3 is TGTGCCAGCACAATCAGGGGTTGGGACACTGAAGCTTTCTTT. Protein product: CASTIRGWDTEAFF.

The CDR3 is CASSETRTGGSFF. The CDR3 DNA follows: TGTGCCAGCAGCGAGACGAGGACAGGGGGCTCGTTCTTC. This chain links TRBV11-2 with TRBJ2-1; 11 positions agree with TRBD1. Germline CDR1 and CDR2: SGHAT and FQNNGV. This CDR3 has 13 residues. With V trimmed by 5 bases and J by 15 bases, 9 bases remained unmatched.